These 13 T cell receptor beta chains originate from one sample sequenced in a study of blood T cell repertoires in COVID-19. TCRdb keeps only in-frame clones here, not all; method: immunoSEQ multiplex PCR. Of 150,000 to 190,000 clones detected, under 90% appear once; the ten largest clones hold roughly 0.56%. The sample was peripheral blood. These receptor sequences come from a man between 60 and 70 years old with acute or convalescent COVID-19.

The V gene is TRBV5-1, the J gene TRBJ2-5; TRBD2 matches 7 bases. Unmatched junction bases numbered 8, after V lost 4 bases and J lost 2 bases. Germline V CDR1 and CDR2: SGHRS, YFSETQ. The CDR3 loop spans 15 amino acids. CDR3 bases: TGCGCCAGCAGCCTTGCGGCTAGCGGTCAAGAGACCCAGTACTTC. Translating it yields CASSLAASGQETQYF.

About this clone itself: Germline and junction disagree at one end, which may indicate a read error. The chain's CDR3 is CATGLAGDYDEQFF. CDR3 DNA: TGTGCCACCGGACTAGCGGGGGACTACGATGAGCAGTTCTTC. The chain couples TRBV24-1 to TRBJ2-1; TRBD2 agrees at 13 bases. Germline lookup yields CDR1 KGHDR and CDR2 SFDVKD. This CDR3 is 14 amino acids long.

This chain joins TRBV5-6 and TRBJ2-7; D may be TRBD1 (6 bases). The CDR3 loop spans 12 amino acids. From germline, CDR1 is SGHDT and CDR2 YYEEEE. V was trimmed by 4 bases and J by 4 bases, leaving 9 bases between them. The CDR3: CASSRTDYEQYF. CDR3 DNA: TGTGCCAGCAGCAGGACAGATTACGAGCAGTACTTC.

This chain links TRBV5-4 with TRBJ2-3; perhaps TRBD2 as D (6 bases). The CDR3 is 14 amino acids. V was pared by 5 bases and J by 1 base, with 11 bases between. Per germline, CDR1 SGHNT and CDR2 YYREEE (reference sequence). DNA for the CDR3: TGTGCCAGCAGGTTGTGGGGGGGCACAGATACGCAGTATTTT. Translated, it gives CASRLWGGTDTQYF.

The chain is built from TRBV6-4 and TRBJ2-1; TRBD2 matches 16 bases. CDR1 and CDR2 from the germline V gene are MRHNA and SNTAGT. Trimming cost V 7 bases and J 0 bases; bases outside gene matches: 12. The CDR3 runs 20 residues. The CDR3 region has the DNA TGTGCCAGCATTACCCTAAGAGGGACTAGCGGGAGGGCCTCCTACAATGAGCAGTTCTTC. It is translated as CASITLRGTSGRASYNEQFF.

This clone has more than one count but fewer than ten. The chain combines TRBV6-5 with TRBJ2-7, with 11 nucleotides matching TRBD1. The CDR3 loop spans 14 amino acids. V dropped 8 bases and J dropped 7; count of bases not matched to a gene: 10. Germline loops: CDR1 MNHEY, CDR2 SVGAGI. This CDR3 reads CASEVDRGLGEQYF. DNA of the CDR3: TGTGCCAGCGAGGTGGACAGGGGGCTGGGAGAGCAGTACTTC.

The chain is built from TRBV7-8 and TRBJ1-2; D is possibly TRBD1 (5 bases). The CDR3 sequence is 13 residues long. The germline V gene encodes CDR1 SGHVS and CDR2 FQNEAQ. With 5 bases removed from V and 6 bases from J, the gap between germline ends came to 13 bases. CDR3 in amino acids: CASSRQIRDGYTF. In DNA, the CDR3 is TGTGCCAGCAGCCGACAGATACGTGATGGCTACACCTTC.

To note about this clone: The same CDR3 arises from other DNA sequences in this sample as well. The V and J genes are TRBV9 and TRBJ2-3; D possibly corresponds to TRBD2 (6 bases). The CDR3 contains 15 residues. Germline V CDR1 and CDR2: SGDLS, YYNGEE. Trimming removed 0 bases from V and 1 base from J, with 9 bases in between. The CDR3 spells CASSVVSSGTDTQYF. CDR3 nucleotide sequence: TGTGCCAGCAGCGTAGTGTCTAGCGGCACAGATACGCAGTATTTT.

This clone was seen more than once but under ten times. This chain uses TRBV5-5 with TRBJ1-2, with D possibly TRBD1 on 5 matching bases. From germline, CDR1 is SGHKS and CDR2 YYEKEE (reference sequence). This CDR3 has 16 amino acids. Deletions cut 2 bases from V and 1 base from J, with 15 bases between. This CDR3 is CASSLSPPGLNYGYTF. The DNA for the CDR3 is TGTGCCAGCAGCTTAAGTCCTCCAGGGCTTAACTATGGCTACACCTTC.

V and J are TRBV29-1 and TRBJ1-5; D is uncertain. This CDR3 is built from 13 residues. In germline, CDR1 is SQVTM, CDR2 ANQGSEA. V was trimmed by 4 bases and J by 0 bases, leaving 7 bases between them. CDR3 sequence: CSVASNSNQPQHF. CDR3 in DNA: TGCAGCGTTGCCAGTAATAGCAATCAGCCCCAGCATTTT.

This chain connects TRBV12-3 or TRBV12-4 to TRBJ2-1; D is perhaps TRBD2 (6 bases). There are 13 residues in the CDR3. With 7 bases removed from V and 6 bases from J, the gap between germline ends came to 13 bases. The CDR3 region is CASTSGTSNEQFF. DNA for the CDR3: TGTGCCAGCACCTCAGGGACTTCCAATGAGCAGTTCTTC.

The chain carries TRBV28 and TRBJ1-1; D gene uncertain. V dropped 7 bases and J dropped 5 bases, with 14 bases sitting between them. The CDR3 contains 13 residues. Looked up from germline, CDR1 is MDHEN and CDR2 is SYDVKM. CDR3: CASTTRVKTEAFF. The CDR3 DNA reads as TGTGCCAGCACCACTCGGGTAAAAACTGAAGCTTTCTTT. Combining the CDR3 with reference TRBV28 and TRBJ1-1 gives the whole variable domain DVKVTQSSRYLVKRTGEKVFLECVQDMDHENMFWYRQDPGLGLRLIYFSYDVKMKEKGDIPEGYSVSREKKERFSLILESASTNQTSMYLCASTTRVKTEAFFGQGTRLTVV.

The DNA for the CDR3 is TGTGCCAGCTTCAGGGAAAGCACAGATACGCAGTATTTT. Protein product: CASFRESTDTQYF. The V and J genes are TRBV6-5 and TRBJ2-3; D perhaps matches TRBD1 (5 bases). CDR1 MNHEY and CDR2 SVGAGI come from the germline V gene. V was pared by 8 bases and J by 0 bases, with 9 bases between. This CDR3 has 13 amino acids.